One and the same sample provided the 29 T cell receptor beta chains below, sequenced in a study of T cell responses to AZD1222 COVID-19 vaccine. The protocol was immunoSEQ multiplex PCR, while the TCRdb copy is restricted to in-frame clones and leaves out a portion. The data hold approximately 99,000 clones, with approximately 89% observed a single time. The specimen was peripheral blood, collected on day 0 of MenACWY control vaccination. The receptors were gathered from an adult in good health.

For this clone: Other DNA sequences in the same sample also yield this CDR3. The chain carries TRBV7-2 and TRBJ1-5; D might be TRBD1 (6 bases). CDR1 and CDR2 from the germline V gene are SGHTA and FQGNSA. This CDR3 has 15 amino acids. V was shortened by 1 base and J by 0 bases, with 7 bases between the two germline ends. CDR3: CASSLVRGSNQPQHF. The CDR3, as DNA: TGTGCCAGCAGCTTAGTCAGGGGTAGCAATCAGCCCCAGCATTTT.

The V and J genes are TRBV2 and TRBJ1-4; possibly TRBD1 for D (6 bases). The germline V gene has CDR1 SNHLY and CDR2 FYNNEI. Trimming stripped 3 bases from V and 6 bases from J, with 11 bases between. The CDR3 sequence is 14 residues long. CDR3 amino acids: CASSESGAHEKLFF. Written as DNA, the CDR3 is TGTGCCAGCAGTGAGTCGGGGGCGCATGAAAAACTGTTTTTT.

This clone was seen many times. The chain combines TRBV7-9 with TRBJ2-7, with 13 bases matching TRBD2. The CDR3 is 19 residues long. Looked up from germline, CDR1 is SEHNR and CDR2 is FQNEAQ (reference sequence). Trimming took 1 base from V and 1 from J; bases not matched to a gene: 10. The chain's CDR3 is CASSLVTGTSGVPSYEQYF. Here the CDR3 DNA reads TGTGCCAGCAGCTTAGTAACCGGGACTAGCGGGGTCCCATCCTACGAGCAGTACTTC.

This rearrangement joins TRBV4-1 to TRBJ1-2; tentatively, D is TRBD1 (6 bases). Per the germline V gene, CDR1 is MGHRA and CDR2 is YSYEKL. V lost 2 bases to trimming and J lost 0 bases, with 13 bases between them. This CDR3 region has 16 residues. The CDR3: CASSQSSGGPNYGYTF. The DNA for the CDR3 is TGCGCCAGCAGCCAATCCTCGGGGGGGCCTAACTATGGCTACACCTTC.

The genes are TRBV30 and TRBJ1-1, with unresolved D. The V and J ends lost 1 base and 8 bases respectively, with 8 bases between them. This CDR3 is 11 amino acids long. Germline CDR1 and CDR2: GTSNPN and SVGIG (reference sequence). The CDR3 DNA reads TGTGCCTGGAGTGAATCACTCGAAGCTTTCTTT. It yields the protein CAWSESLEAFF. The variable domain in full, completed from reference TRBV30 and TRBJ1-1, reads SQTIHQWPATLVQPVGSPLSLECTVEGTSNPNLYWYRQAAGRGLQLLFYSVGIGQISSEVPQNLSASRPQDRQFILSSKKLLLSDSGFYLCAWSESLEAFFGQGTRLTVV.

CDR3 sequence (DNA): TGTGCCAGCAGCCGAGCCGGACAGGGAACCTATGGCTACACCTTC. Protein: CASSRAGQGTYGYTF. This sequence joins TRBV7-8 and TRBJ1-2; 8 bases fit TRBD1. Germline V gives CDR1 SGHVS, CDR2 FQNEAQ. V shed 5 bases and J 4 bases; nucleotides not matched to a gene: 9. This CDR3 is built from 15 residues.

The genes are TRBV4-1 and TRBJ1-2; TRBD1 is a possible D gene (6 bases). Germline V gene data show CDR1 as MGHRA and CDR2 as YSYEKL. This CDR3 has 16 residues. The V end was cut by 1 base, the J end by 8 bases, with 20 bases between. CDR3 sequence reads: CASSQGTVGSVGGYTF. CDR3 DNA sequence: TGCGCCAGCAGCCAAGGGACAGTTGGGAGTGTGGGAGGCTACACCTTC.

The J gene is TRBJ2-7, the V gene TRBV6-1, with D tentatively TRBD2 (6 bases). Trimming shortened V by 0 bases and J by 4 bases, and 16 bases separated the two germline ends. Germline V CDR1 and CDR2: MNHNS, SASEGT. CDR3 length equals 16 residues. The CDR3 coding sequence is TGTGCCAGCAGTGAAGCAGGGGTGGCGGGGACTTACGAGCAGTACTTC. Protein: CASSEAGVAGTYEQYF.

The chain links TRBV27 to TRBJ2-3; D call uncertain. This CDR3 spans 17 amino acids. Looked up from germline, CDR1 is MNHEY and CDR2 is SMNVEV (reference sequence). V lost 2 bases to trimming and J lost 4 bases, with 19 bases between them. Here the CDR3 DNA reads TGTGCCAGCAGTTTAGGAAGTGGGTCAGGCGCACCAGATACGCAGTATTTT. Amino acid sequence: CASSLGSGSGAPDTQYF.

J is TRBJ1-2 and V is TRBV5-4; D remains unclear. Per the germline V gene, CDR1 is SGHNT and CDR2 is YYREEE (reference sequence). V was cut by 0 bases and J by 6 bases, with 12 bases left in between. This CDR3 is built from 14 residues. CDR3 protein: CASSLGEGTHGYTF. CDR3 bases: TGTGCCAGCAGCTTGGGTGAGGGAACCCATGGCTACACCTTC.

In DNA, the CDR3 is TGTGCCAGCAGTTACGGGCCTTTTCAAGAGACCCAGTACTTC. This sequence encodes CASSYGPFQETQYF. This chain joins TRBV27 and TRBJ2-5; D uncertain. Germline CDR1 is MNHEY and CDR2 is SMNVEV (reference sequence). This CDR3 is 14 amino acids long. The ends were cut back, 4 bases at V and 2 bases at J, with 11 bases in the middle.

The rearrangement joins TRBV5-4 to TRBJ1-2; D gene uncertain. Trimming pared 0 bases from V and 4 bases from J, leaving 13 bases between. The CDR3 loop spans 15 amino acids. Germline-derived CDR1 and CDR2 are SGHNT and YYREEE (reference sequence). The CDR3: CASSLDLSLPYGYTF. The CDR3 DNA is TGTGCCAGCAGCTTGGATCTCAGTCTCCCCTATGGCTACACCTTC.

This chain connects TRBV19 to TRBJ1-2, with 7 bases aligning to TRBD1. Unmatched junction bases numbered 17, after V lost 5 bases and J lost 8 bases. This CDR3 has 16 amino acids. Germline CDR1 LNHDA, CDR2 SQIVND (reference sequence). CDR3 sequence reads: CASSATGTVKWGGYTF. CDR3 in DNA: TGTGCCAGTAGTGCAACCGGGACAGTCAAGTGGGGGGGCTACACCTTC. Drawing the rest from reference TRBV19 and TRBJ1-2, the complete variable domain is DGGITQSPKYLFRKEGQNVTLSCEQNLNHDAMYWYRQDPGQGLRLIYYSQIVNDFQKGDIAEGYSVSREKKESFPLTVTSAQKNPTAFYLCASSATGTVKWGGYTFGSGTRLTVV.

The chain is built from TRBV4-1 and TRBJ1-2, with 9 bases matching TRBD1. Germline values: CDR1 MGHRA, CDR2 YSYEKL. The junction had 6 bases not matched to a gene; V was cut back by 4 bases and J by 3 bases. CDR3 length: 15 amino acids. The CDR3: CASSPSTGGHYGYTF. The DNA of the CDR3 is TGCGCCAGCAGCCCTAGTACAGGGGGCCACTATGGCTACACCTTC.

The chain joins TRBV5-1 to TRBJ2-5, with 12 bases identical to TRBD1. The CDR3 extends over 17 amino acids. Germline-derived CDR1 and CDR2 are SGHRS and YFSETQ. V lost 1 base to trimming and J lost 5 bases; unmatched junction nucleotides: 9. CDR3 DNA sequence: TGCGCCAGCAGCTTGAACCGGGACAGGGGGCTCGGGGAGACCCAGTACTTC. This translates into CASSLNRDRGLGETQYF. Filled out from reference TRBV5-1 and TRBJ2-5, the complete variable domain reads KAGVTQTPRYLIKTRGQQVTLSCSPISGHRSVSWYQQTPGQGLQFLFEYFSETQRNKGNFPGRFSGRQFSNSRSEMNVSTLELGDSALYLCASSLNRDRGLGETQYFGPGTRLLVL.

In regard to this clone: A read error may produce the germline difference seen at one junction end. This chain joins TRBV11-2 and TRBJ1-5; D call uncertain. CDR3 size: 15 residues. Germline CDR1 and CDR2: SGHAT and FQNNGV. The CDR3 DNA reads as TGTGCCGGCAGCTTAGGCAGGTCGAGCAATCAGCCCCAGCATTTT. Protein sequence: CAGSLGRSSNQPQHF.

This clone was picked up one time. This chain joins TRBV5-5 and TRBJ2-3; D remains unclear. Germline CDR1 is SGHKS and CDR2 is YYEKEE (reference sequence). The CDR3 spans 14 residues. V was cut by 0 bases and J by 4 bases, with 9 bases left in between. The DNA of the CDR3 is TGTGCCAGCAGCTTGGAGTGGGTCTCAGATACGCAGTATTTT. Its translation: CASSLEWVSDTQYF.

There are a few counts of this clone. The V and J genes are TRBV18 and TRBJ1-1; 9 bases match TRBD1. Trimming cost V 6 bases and J 4 bases; bases outside gene matches: 3. Looked up from germline, CDR1 is KGHSH and CDR2 is LQKENI. The CDR3 runs to 13 residues. Here the CDR3 reads CASSPTGGTEAFF. CDR3 nucleotide sequence: TGTGCCAGCTCCCCGACAGGGGGCACTGAAGCTTTCTTT.

The chain has TRBV7-9 and TRBJ1-2; 11 nucleotides match TRBD1. After removal of 5 bases from V and 4 bases from J, the junction contained 12 bases not matched to a gene. CDR3 length equals 17 residues. From germline, CDR1 is SEHNR and CDR2 FQNEAQ (reference sequence). Written as DNA, the CDR3 is TGTGCCAGCAGCGCCGCCGGGACAGGGGGGCTAGGCTATGGCTACACCTTC. Its translation: CASSAAGTGGLGYGYTF. Together with reference TRBV7-9 and TRBJ1-2, the CDR3 gives the full variable domain: DTGVSQNPRHKITKRGQNVTFRCDPISEHNRLYWYRQTLGQGPEFLTYFQNEAQLEKSRLLSDRFSAERPKGSFSTLEIQRTEQGDSAMYLCASSAAGTGGLGYGYTFGSGTRLTVV.

This chain connects TRBV9 to TRBJ1-3; D not certain. Trimming removed 0 bases at V and 1 base at J, with 5 bases between. The CDR3 loop spans 14 amino acids. Germline V CDR1 and CDR2: SGDLS, YYNGEE. The CDR3 DNA reads as TGTGCCAGCAGCGTAGGGGTTTCTGGAAACACCATATATTTT. Its protein product is CASSVGVSGNTIYF.

The chain has TRBV29-1 and TRBJ1-1; D gene ambiguous. The CDR3 has 10 amino acids. Trimming took off 0 bases at V and 9 bases at J, with 5 bases between the two ends. The V gene's germline CDR1 is SQVTM and CDR2 ANQGSEA. The CDR3 DNA follows: TGCAGCGTTGAAGAGAAGAAAGCTTTCTTT. Residues: CSVEEKKAFF.

The chain uses TRBV7-9 and TRBJ2-7; 7 nucleotides align to TRBD2. This CDR3 is built from 15 residues. CDR1 is SEHNR, CDR2 FQNEAQ, per germline (reference sequence). V shed 5 bases, J shed 3 bases, and the junction held 10 bases outside the gene matches. Here the CDR3 DNA reads TGTGCCAGCAGCCACTGGTCTAGCGGACTCTACGAGCAGTACTTC. Residues: CASSHWSSGLYEQYF.

This clone was counted between two and nine times. The rearrangement uses TRBV2 and TRBJ2-7; D is possibly TRBD2 (5 bases). The CDR3 spans 14 residues. Germline lookup yields CDR1 SNHLY and CDR2 FYNNEI. The V and J ends lost 6 bases and 4 bases respectively, with 16 bases between them. The CDR3 bases are TGTGCCAGCAGGGAGCGGCTAGGTACGTACGAGCAGTACTTC. This codes for CASRERLGTYEQYF.

This chain uses TRBV24-1 with TRBJ1-5; no definite D call. Germline CDR1 reads KGHDR; CDR2 reads SFDVKD. V was trimmed by 0 bases and J by 0 bases, leaving 2 bases between them. The CDR3 is 14 residues long. The CDR3 DNA follows: TGTGCCACCAGTGATTTGACTAGCAATCAGCCCCAGCATTTT. Protein sequence: CATSDLTSNQPQHF.

V and J are TRBV18 and TRBJ2-5; D ambiguous. This CDR3 comprises 14 residues. Germline CDR1 is KGHSH and CDR2 is LQKENI. V was cut by 3 bases and J by 5 bases, with 13 bases left in between. The CDR3 region has the DNA TGTGCCAGCTCACCTGGGCACCTCGGGGAGACCCAGTACTTC. As protein: CASSPGHLGETQYF.

The V call is TRBV7-9, the J call TRBJ2-2; D uncertain. This CDR3 is built from 14 residues. CDR1 and CDR2 (germline): SEHNR, FQNEAQ (reference sequence). The V end was cut by 4 bases, the J end by 0 bases, with 6 bases between. The CDR3 sequence is CASSSDSNTGELFF. CDR3 bases: TGTGCCAGCAGCTCAGACTCGAACACCGGGGAGCTGTTTTTT.

The chain joins TRBV18 to TRBJ1-2; D unresolved. Trimming cost V 4 bases and J 8 bases, with 11 bases left between them. Germline V gives CDR1 KGHSH, CDR2 LQKENI. The CDR3 runs to 12 residues. The CDR3 DNA is TGTGCCAGCTCACTAGAGCTGGGAGGCTACACCTTC. Translating it yields CASSLELGGYTF.

The V call is TRBV18, the J call TRBJ1-1; 7 bases are a match to TRBD1. The V gene end was trimmed by 4 bases and the J gene end by 11 bases; junction bases not matched to a gene: 10. The CDR3 is made up of 13 amino acids. Germline V gene lookup returns CDR1 KGHSH and CDR2 LQKENI. The CDR3 sequence: CASSLTGLMWAFF. The CDR3, as DNA: TGTGCCAGCTCACTGACAGGGTTAATGTGGGCTTTCTTT. Full variable domain (missing parts from reference TRBV18 and TRBJ1-1): NAGVMQNPRHLVRRRGQEARLRCSPMKGHSHVYWYRQLPEEGLKFMVYLQKENIIDESGMPKERFSAEFPKEGPSILRIQQVVRGDSAAYFCASSLTGLMWAFFGQGTRLTVV.

This clone was seen only once. V and J are TRBV5-8 and TRBJ2-1; the D gene could be TRBD1 or TRBD2 (5 bases each). Germline assignment: CDR1 SGHTS and CDR2 YDEGEE. This CDR3 is built from 17 residues. With 4 bases removed from V and 0 bases from J, the gap between germline ends came to 17 bases. The CDR3 DNA is TGTGCCAGCAGCCCGGGACCGCGCATGGGCTCCTACAATGAGCAGTTCTTC. It encodes CASSPGPRMGSYNEQFF.